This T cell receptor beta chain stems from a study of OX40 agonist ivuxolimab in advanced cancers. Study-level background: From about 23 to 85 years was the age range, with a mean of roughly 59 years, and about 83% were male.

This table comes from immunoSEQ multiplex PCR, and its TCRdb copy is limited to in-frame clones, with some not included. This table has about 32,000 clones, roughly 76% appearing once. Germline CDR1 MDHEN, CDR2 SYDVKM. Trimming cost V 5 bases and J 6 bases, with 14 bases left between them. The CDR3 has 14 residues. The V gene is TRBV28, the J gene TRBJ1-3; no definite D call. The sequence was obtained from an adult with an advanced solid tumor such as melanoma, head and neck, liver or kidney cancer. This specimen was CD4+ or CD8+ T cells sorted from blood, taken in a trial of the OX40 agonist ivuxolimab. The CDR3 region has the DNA TGTGCCAGCAGTGTAGGAGGGCTCGAAAACACCATATATTTT. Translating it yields CASSVGGLENTIYF.